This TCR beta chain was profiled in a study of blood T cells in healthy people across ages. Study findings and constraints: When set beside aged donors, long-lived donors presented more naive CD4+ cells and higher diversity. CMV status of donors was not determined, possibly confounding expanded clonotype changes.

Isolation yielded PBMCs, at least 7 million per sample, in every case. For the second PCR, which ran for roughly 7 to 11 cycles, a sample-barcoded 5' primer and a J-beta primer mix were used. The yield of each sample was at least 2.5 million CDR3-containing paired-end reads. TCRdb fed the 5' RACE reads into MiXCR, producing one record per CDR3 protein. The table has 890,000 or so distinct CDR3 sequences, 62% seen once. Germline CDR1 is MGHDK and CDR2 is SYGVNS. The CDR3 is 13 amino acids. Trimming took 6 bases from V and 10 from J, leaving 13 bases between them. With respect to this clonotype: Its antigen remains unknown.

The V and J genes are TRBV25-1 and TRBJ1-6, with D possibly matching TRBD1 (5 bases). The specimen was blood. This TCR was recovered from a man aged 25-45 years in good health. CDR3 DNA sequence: TGTGCCAGCAGGGACCTCGGGGGATCACCCCTCCACTTT. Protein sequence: CASRDLGGSPLHF.